Given below is one T cell receptor (beta chain) in context. Produced via immunoSEQ multiplex PCR; TCRdb's table is partial and in-frame only. The sample holds 95,000 to 110,000 clones, around 89% seen once. The data are from a study of control samples from healthy donors and cancer patients. CDR3 length: 13 amino acids. V gave up 2 bases and J gave up 3 bases, with 7 bases separating them. CDR1 and CDR2 (germline): SEHNR, FQNEAQ (reference sequence). The sequencing input was PBMCs. The chain combines TRBV7-9 with TRBJ1-1; D not certain. The sequence derives from a man aged 55 to 69 with lung cancer. The CDR3 here is CASSLTGYTEAFF. CDR3 DNA: TGTGCCAGCAGCTTAACCGGTTACACTGAAGCTTTCTTT.